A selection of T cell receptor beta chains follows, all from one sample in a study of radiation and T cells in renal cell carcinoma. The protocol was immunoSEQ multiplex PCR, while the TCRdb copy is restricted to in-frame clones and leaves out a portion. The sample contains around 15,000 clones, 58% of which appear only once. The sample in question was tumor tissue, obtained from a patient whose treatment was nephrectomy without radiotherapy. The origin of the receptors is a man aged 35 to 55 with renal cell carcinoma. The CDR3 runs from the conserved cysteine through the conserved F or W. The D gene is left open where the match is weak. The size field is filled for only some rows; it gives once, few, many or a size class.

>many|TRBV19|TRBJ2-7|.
CASSPGLGYEQYF
TGTGCCAGTAGCCCGGGACTGGGGTACGAGCAGTACTTC
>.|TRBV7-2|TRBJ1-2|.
CASSSGGHNYGYTF
TGTGCCAGCAGCTCGGGGGGACACAACTATGGCTACACCTTC
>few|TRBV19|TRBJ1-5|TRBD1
CASSIKWTGRNQPQHF
TGTGCCAGTAGTATTAAATGGACAGGCCGCAATCAGCCCCAGCATTTT
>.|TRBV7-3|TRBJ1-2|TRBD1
CASSLTPDRDFTF
TGTGCCAGCAGCTTAACCCCGGACAGGGACTTTACCTTC
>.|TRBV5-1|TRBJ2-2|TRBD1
CASSLLYRDSAVANTGELFF
TGCGCCAGCAGCCTATTATACCGGGACAGTGCCGTCGCGAACACCGGGGAGCTGTTTTTT
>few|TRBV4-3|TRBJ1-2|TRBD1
CASSQDWGEGAVSYGYTF
TGCGCCAGCAGCCAGGATTGGGGAGAGGGGGCAGTTAGTTATGGCTACACCTTC
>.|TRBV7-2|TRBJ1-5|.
CASSQNRGPVSNQPQHF
TGTGCCAGCAGCCAGAACCGGGGCCCCGTTAGCAATCAGCCCCAGCATTTT
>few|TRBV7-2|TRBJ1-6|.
CASSLRFGDSPLHF
TGTGCCAGCAGCTTAAGATTTGGAGATTCACCCCTCCACTTT
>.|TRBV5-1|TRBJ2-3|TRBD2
CASSLNPGGDTQYF
TGCGCCAGCAGCTTGAATCCGGGAGGGGATACGCAGTATTTT
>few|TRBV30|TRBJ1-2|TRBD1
CAWGQGLNRGGYTF
TGTGCCTGGGGACAGGGACTGAATAGGGGTGGCTACACCTTC
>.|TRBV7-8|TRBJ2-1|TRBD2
CASSLFGTSGGLSYNEQFF
TGTGCCAGCAGCTTATTCGGGACTAGCGGGGGCCTCTCCTACAATGAGCAGTTCTTC
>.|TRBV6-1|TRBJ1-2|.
CASMWLLANYGYTF
TGTGCCAGCATGTGGCTCTTAGCTAACTATGGCTACACCTTC
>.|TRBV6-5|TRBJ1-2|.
CASRRAGANYGYTF
TGTGCCAGCAGAAGGGCAGGGGCTAACTATGGCTACACCTTC
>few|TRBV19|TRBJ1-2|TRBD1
CASSIMRTGALLLKGYTF
TGTGCCAGTAGTATAATGAGGACAGGAGCCCTCCTATTAAAAGGCTACACCTTC
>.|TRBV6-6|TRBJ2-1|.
CASRSAGSSYNEQFF
TGTGCCAGCAGGTCAGCGGGTAGCTCCTACAATGAGCAGTTCTTC
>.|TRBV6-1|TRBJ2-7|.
CASSQGHEQYF
TGTGCCAGCAGCCAGGGCCACGAGCAGTACTTC
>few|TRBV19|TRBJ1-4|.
CASTLRGRTNEKLFF
TGTGCCAGTACCCTTAGGGGCAGAACAAATGAAAAACTGTTTTTT
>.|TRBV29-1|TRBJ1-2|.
CSVEMGRSRSGGYTF
TGCAGCGTTGAAATGGGGAGGTCCCGGTCGGGGGGCTACACCTTC
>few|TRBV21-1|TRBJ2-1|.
CASSEDRPPIDEQFF
TGTGCCAGCAGCGAAGACAGGCCCCCTATCGATGAGCAGTTCTTC
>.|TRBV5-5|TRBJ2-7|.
CASSWRIRGANSYEQYF
TGTGCCAGCAGCTGGCGAATTCGGGGCGCCAACAGCTACGAGCAGTACTTC
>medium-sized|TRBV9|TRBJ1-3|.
CASNREGGTSGNTIYF
TGTGCCAGCAACCGAGAGGGAGGAACCTCTGGAAACACCATATATTTT
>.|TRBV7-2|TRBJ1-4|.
CASSFGGSTNEKLFF
TGTGCCAGCAGCTTTGGGGGGTCGACTAATGAAAAACTGTTTTTT
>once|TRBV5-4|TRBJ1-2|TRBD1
CASSLVAGGADGYTF
TGTGCCAGCAGCTTGGTGGCAGGGGGCGCCGATGGCTACACCTTC
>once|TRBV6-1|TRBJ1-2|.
CASSKSSAGYGYTF
TGTGCCAGCAGTAAAAGTTCAGCAGGTTATGGCTACACCTTC
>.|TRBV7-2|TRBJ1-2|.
CASSLGYQGSGGYTF
TGTGCCAGCAGCTTGGGGTATCAGGGGTCGGGTGGCTACACCTTC
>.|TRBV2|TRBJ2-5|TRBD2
CASTPSWAGVEETQYF
TGTGCCAGCACTCCATCCTGGGCGGGGGTGGAAGAGACCCAGTACTTC
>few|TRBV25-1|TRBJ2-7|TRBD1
CASSDLGQGYSYEQYF
TGTGCCAGCAGTGATTTGGGACAGGGATACTCCTACGAGCAGTACTTC
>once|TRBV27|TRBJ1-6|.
CASSFGTDYNSPLHF
TGTGCCAGCAGTTTTGGAACAGATTATAATTCACCCCTCCACTTT
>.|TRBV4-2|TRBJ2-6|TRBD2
CASSQGGGSGANVLTF
TGTGCCAGCAGCCAAGGGGGGGGCTCTGGGGCCAACGTCCTGACTTTC
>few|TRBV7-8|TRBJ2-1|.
CASSLSHEQFF
TGTGCCAGCAGCTTATCCCATGAGCAGTTCTTC
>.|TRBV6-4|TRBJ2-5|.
CASSDSRWARRETQYF
TGTGCCAGCAGTGACTCTAGGTGGGCCAGAAGGGAGACCCAGTACTTC
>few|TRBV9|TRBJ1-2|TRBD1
CASSAQGFYGYTF
TGTGCCAGCAGCGCACAGGGGTTCTATGGCTACACCTTC
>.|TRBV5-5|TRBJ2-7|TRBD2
CASSQAGDDEQYF
TGCGCCAGCAGCCAAGCGGGGGACGACGAGCAGTACTTC
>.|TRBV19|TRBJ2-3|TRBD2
CASSHPSGGSDTQYF
TGTGCCAGTAGCCATCCTAGCGGGGGATCAGATACGCAGTATTTT
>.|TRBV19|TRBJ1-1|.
CASMVSGQNTEAFF
TGTGCCAGTATGGTCTCGGGGCAGAACACTGAAGCTTTCTTT
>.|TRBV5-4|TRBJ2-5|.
CASSLGGPQETQYF
TGTGCCAGCAGCTTGGGGGGACCACAAGAGACCCAGTACTTC
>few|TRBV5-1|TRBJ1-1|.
CASSLAGVPEAFF
TGCGCCAGCAGCTTGGCAGGGGTACCTGAAGCTTTCTTT
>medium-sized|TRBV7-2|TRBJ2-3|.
CASSPRDTQYF
TGTGCCAGCAGCCCTAGGGATACGCAGTATTTT
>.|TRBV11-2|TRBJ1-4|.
CASSSPRDRGEKLFF
TGTGCCAGCAGCTCCCCTCGGGATAGGGGAGAAAAACTGTTTTTT
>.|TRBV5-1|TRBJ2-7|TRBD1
CASSLRQGHEQYF
TGCGCCAGCAGCTTGCGACAGGGGCACGAGCAGTACTTC
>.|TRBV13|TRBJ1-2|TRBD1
CASSIRDRGISYGYTF
TGTGCCAGCAGCATCCGGGACAGGGGGATTAGCTATGGCTACACCTTC
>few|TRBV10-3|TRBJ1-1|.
CAISESMGAEAFF
TGTGCCATCAGTGAGTCGATGGGTGCAGAAGCTTTCTTT
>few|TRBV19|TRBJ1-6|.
CASSGSLNSPLHF
TGTGCCAGTAGTGGCAGCCTGAATTCACCCCTCCACTTT
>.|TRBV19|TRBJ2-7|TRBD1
CASSVPGTGVWEQYF
TGTGCCAGTAGTGTTCCCGGGACAGGGGTATGGGAGCAGTACTTC
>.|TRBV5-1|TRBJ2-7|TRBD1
CASRTGPTSPYEQYF
TGCGCCAGCCGGACAGGGCCAACCTCTCCTTACGAGCAGTACTTC
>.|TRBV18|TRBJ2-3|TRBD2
CASSRSGGLDTQYF
TGTGCCAGCTCACGTAGCGGGGGACTAGATACGCAGTATTTT
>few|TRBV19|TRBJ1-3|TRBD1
CASSKGQGSTGNTIYF
TGTGCCAGTAGTAAGGGACAGGGAAGCACTGGAAACACCATATATTTT
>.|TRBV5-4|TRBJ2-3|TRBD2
CASSLDAGGTDTQYF
TGTGCCAGCAGCTTGGACGCGGGGGGCACAGATACGCAGTATTTT
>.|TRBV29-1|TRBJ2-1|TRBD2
CSVPGLAAYNEQFF
TGCAGCGTCCCGGGACTAGCGGCCTACAATGAGCAGTTCTTC
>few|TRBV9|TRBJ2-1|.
CASSAGLQFPFF
TGTGCCAGCAGCGCGGGACTTCAATTTCCGTTCTTC
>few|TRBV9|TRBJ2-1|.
CASSVVGSSYNEQFF
TGTGCCAGCAGCGTAGTGGGGAGCTCCTACAATGAGCAGTTCTTC
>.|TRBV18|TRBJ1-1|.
CASSQKDSYTEAFF
TGTGCCAGCTCACAAAAGGACAGCTACACTGAAGCTTTCTTT
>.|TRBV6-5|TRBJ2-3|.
CASSSSWGVTDTQYF
TGTGCCAGCAGTTCCTCCTGGGGGGTCACAGATACGCAGTATTTT
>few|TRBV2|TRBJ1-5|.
CASSAQGGGQPQHF
TGTGCCAGCAGTGCGCAGGGAGGAGGGCAGCCCCAGCATTTT
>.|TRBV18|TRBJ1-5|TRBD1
CASSLSQGMSQPQHF
TGTGCCAGCTCACTGTCACAGGGGATGAGTCAGCCCCAGCATTTT
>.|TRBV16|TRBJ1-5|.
CASSQFKGGSNQPQHF
TGTGCCAGCAGCCAATTTAAGGGGGGGAGCAATCAGCCCCAGCATTTT
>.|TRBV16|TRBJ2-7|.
CASSLGGTMSYEQYF
TGTGCCAGCAGCCTTGGGGGTACCATGTCCTACGAGCAGTACTTC
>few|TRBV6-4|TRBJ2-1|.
CASSGDGGLGSEQFF
TGTGCCAGCAGTGGAGATGGAGGGTTGGGGAGTGAGCAGTTCTTC